The source of this TCR beta chain is a study of blood T cell repertoires in COVID-19. The V and J ends lost 0 bases and 10 bases, in that order; junction bases with no gene match: 4. CDR1 and CDR2 (germline): MNHNS, SASEGT. This CDR3 is 15 amino acids long. Measured with immunoSEQ multiplex PCR; TCRdb has only the in-frame clones, and not every one. The table has around 58,000 clones, about 91% seen once; the top ten hold around 7.2%. This clone was recorded a few times. What was sequenced was peripheral blood. The clonotype originates from an older woman with active or convalescent COVID-19. The chain combines TRBV6-1 with TRBJ2-3; 13 bases are shared with TRBD2. CDR3 bases: TGTGCCAGCAGTGAAGCCACTAGCGGGGGGGCCCCGCAGTATTTT. Its translation is CASSEATSGGAPQYF.